This T cell receptor beta chain was sequenced in a study of blood T cell repertoires in COVID-19. Study-wide background: COVID-19 samples collected from the United States, Italy and Spain covered acute and convalescent phases. Nucleic acid was either cDNA or gDNA, and it came from T cells, B-cell-depleted T cells, or PBMCs.

Study processing details: How many nucleated cells were present was estimated from reference gene primer amplification. Some clones are missing from TCRdb's copy, which holds only in-frame ones; the method was immunoSEQ multiplex PCR. From that table come the V and J calls and clone size; the DNA was used to work out D and trimming. This table holds tens of thousands of clones, 80% to 90% found once. The source is a man between 60 and 70 years old with acute or convalescent COVID-19. Sequencing was performed on peripheral blood.

The CDR3 spells CASRQSNYGYTF. The CDR3 DNA reads as TGTGCCAGCCGACAGTCTAACTATGGCTACACCTTC. V usage is TRBV2 and J usage is TRBJ1-2; D may be TRBD1 (5 bases). The CDR3 consists of 12 residues. Germline-derived CDR1 and CDR2 are SNHLY and FYNNEI. The V end lost 8 bases, the J end lost 0 bases, and 7 bases lay between the germline ends.